The present T cell receptor beta chain was sequenced within a study of beta chain features in type 1 diabetes. Expressed TCRB transcripts were sequenced because the isolated RNA had all been reverse transcribed beforehand. Method: immunoSEQ multiplex PCR; TCRdb's copy keeps in-frame clones and lacks some. The sample contains more than 250,000 clones, around 21% of which appear only once. Concerning this clone itself: Its antigen remains unknown.

Findings and limits, study-wide: Type 1 diabetes patients had moderately but significantly shorter TCRB CDR3s in all four CD4+ subsets.

The ends were cut back, 5 bases at V and 1 base at J, with 14 bases in the middle. Germline-derived CDR1 and CDR2 are SEHNR and FQNEAQ (reference sequence). The CDR3 runs to 15 residues. Sequenced material: naive CD4+ T cells from blood. The chain carries TRBV7-9 and TRBJ2-5, with D possibly TRBD2 on 5 matching bases. The clonotype was recovered from a woman in her thirties or forties with type 1 diabetes. The CDR3: CASSPRLSSQETQYF. DNA of the CDR3: TGTGCCAGCAGCCCCCGACTATCGTCCCAAGAGACCCAGTACTTC.